These 4 T cell receptor beta chains were all obtained from the same sample, sequenced in a study of control samples from healthy donors and cancer patients. Method: immunoSEQ multiplex PCR; TCRdb's copy keeps in-frame clones and lacks some. In the table there are 50,000 or so clones, over 90% of which are singletons. Input material: PBMCs. The receptors originated from a woman aged 50 to 60 with head and neck cancer.

The genes are TRBV2 and TRBJ2-5; 7 bases fit TRBD1. CDR1 and CDR2 (germline): SNHLY, FYNNEI. The CDR3 has 15 amino acids. V lost 3 bases to trimming and J lost 4 bases; unmatched junction nucleotides: 8. The CDR3 region is CASSDMGQTRETQYF. In DNA form, the CDR3 reads TGTGCCAGCAGTGATATGGGACAGACAAGAGAGACCCAGTACTTC.

This chain uses TRBV28 with TRBJ2-3, with 10 bases lining up with TRBD2. V shed 7 bases and J 6 bases; nucleotides not matched to a gene: 7. Germline lookup yields CDR1 MDHEN and CDR2 SYDVKM. The CDR3 loop spans 14 amino acids. CDR3 amino acids: CASTYLAGDDTQYF. The CDR3 bases are TGTGCCAGCACCTATCTAGCGGGGGATGATACGCAGTATTTT. Full variable domain (missing parts from reference TRBV28 and TRBJ2-3): DVKVTQSSRYLVKRTGEKVFLECVQDMDHENMFWYRQDPGLGLRLIYFSYDVKMKEKGDIPEGYSVSREKKERFSLILESASTNQTSMYLCASTYLAGDDTQYFGPGTRLTVL.

V gene TRBV10-3 combines with J gene TRBJ2-2, with D perhaps TRBD1 (5 bases). The germline V gene has CDR1 ENHRY and CDR2 SYGVKD. The CDR3 sequence is 15 residues long. V dropped 7 bases and J dropped 3 bases, with 15 bases sitting between them. The DNA for the CDR3 is TGTGCCATCAATACCCAGGGCGATCACACCGGGGAGCTGTTTTTT. Translating it yields CAINTQGDHTGELFF.

The rearrangement links TRBV19 to TRBJ2-6; 7 nucleotides align to TRBD1. CDR1 and CDR2 from the germline V gene are LNHDA and SQIVND (reference sequence). The CDR3 consists of 16 residues. J lost 2 bases, V lost 6 bases, and 7 bases had no gene match. The CDR3 region is CASRHVTGTGANVLTF. CDR3 DNA sequence: TGTGCCAGTAGGCATGTGACAGGGACTGGGGCCAACGTCCTGACTTTC.